This T cell receptor beta chain originates from a study of tumor-infiltrating lymphocytes in primary liver carcinoma. A primer in the constant region served to generate TCR beta cDNA from roughly 450 ng of total RNA. ARM-PCR was slightly modified, and three nested multiplex PCR rounds with it gave rise to the TCR beta libraries. For 10 cycles apiece, the opening two PCR rounds ran with TRBV1-TRBV30 forward primers and a C-beta reverse primer. One entry per CDR3 protein, called by TCRdb with MiXCR from the multiplex PCR reads. The sample shows approximately 190,000 distinct CDR3 sequences, 85% of them seen only once. Unsorted bulk tissue of roughly 20-31 mg yielded co-extracted RNA and DNA. Per germline, CDR1 SGHRS and CDR2 YFSETQ. The CDR3 covers 15 residues. As regards this clonotype: At one boundary the junction diverges from the germline segment, which might be a read error.

The chain combines TRBV5-1 with TRBJ2-1; TRBD2 aligns across 12 bases. The clonotype comes from a man aged 40-55 years with primary liver carcinoma and hepatitis B virus infection. The sample taken for sequencing was tumor tissue from primary liver carcinoma. CDR3 in amino acids: CASSSLAGGPNELFF. The CDR3 coding sequence is TGCGCCAGCAGCTCTCTAGCGGGAGGGCCCAATGAGCTGTTCTTT.